The 17 T cell receptor beta chains listed next were all sequenced from one sample in a study of B cell selection in AIRE deficiency. Method: immunoSEQ multiplex PCR; TCRdb's copy keeps in-frame clones and lacks some. This sample has roughly 18,000 clones, with 85% to 95% found just once. Regulatory T cells were sorted as CD4+CD25hiCD127low/negative cells. The sequenced material came from CD4+CD25+ Tregs sorted from PBMCs. These TCRs come from a human donor in good health.

The rearrangement links TRBV28 to TRBJ2-5; 8 bases map to TRBD1. The CDR3 extends over 15 amino acids. Looked up from germline, CDR1 is MDHEN and CDR2 is SYDVKM. V shed 8 bases, J shed 3 bases, and the junction held 11 bases outside the gene matches. CDR3 in DNA: TGTGCCAGCCGACCGCAGGGGGCGCGTAAAGAGACCCAGTACTTC. Its protein is CASRPQGARKETQYF.

The chain recombines TRBV10-3 with TRBJ2-2, with D perhaps matching TRBD1 (5 bases). Per the germline V gene, CDR1 is ENHRY and CDR2 is SYGVKD. The CDR3 is made up of 15 amino acids. Trimming shortened V by 6 bases and J by 2 bases, and 13 bases separated the two germline ends. The CDR3 bases are TGTGCCATCAGGGCAGGGTCTTTAAACACCGGGGAGCTGTTTTTT. Translating it yields CAIRAGSLNTGELFF.

This chain joins TRBV28 and TRBJ2-5; no clear D. This CDR3 contains 12 residues. V shed 7 bases and J shed 2 bases, with 8 bases lying between them. The germline V gene has CDR1 MDHEN and CDR2 SYDVKM. The chain's CDR3 is CASNRLQETQYF. CDR3 DNA sequence: TGTGCCAGCAATCGCTTGCAAGAGACCCAGTACTTC.

Turning to this clone: One end of the junction fails to match germline, which may point to a read error. The V and J genes are TRBV5-5 and TRBJ2-5; D perhaps matches TRBD1 (5 bases). CDR3 length equals 13 residues. Germline values: CDR1 SGHKS, CDR2 YYEKEE (reference sequence). In nucleotides, the CDR3 is TGTACCAGCAGCCAAATCAGGGAAGAGACCCAGTACTTC. This gives the protein CTSSQIREETQYF.

The chain employs TRBV6-6 and TRBJ1-2, with 9 nucleotides matching TRBD1. V shed 9 bases and J 3 bases; nucleotides not matched to a gene: 11. Germline V CDR1 and CDR2: MNHNY, SVGAGI (reference sequence). The CDR3 sequence is 15 residues long. CDR3 DNA sequence: TGTGCCAGTTGGGATACAGGGGGCGCCTACTATGGCTACACCTTC. Its protein is CASWDTGGAYYGYTF.

The genes are TRBV15 and TRBJ2-5; D is possibly TRBD1 (6 bases). Germline V CDR1 and CDR2: LNHNV, YYDKDF (reference sequence). The CDR3 has 14 residues. V was cut by 2 bases and J by 4 bases, with 11 bases left in between. CDR3 coding DNA: TGTGCCACCAGCAGACAGGGGAAGCGAGAGACCCAGTACTTC. Translation gives CATSRQGKRETQYF.

The genes are TRBV5-4 and TRBJ1-2; D uncertain. V lost 2 bases and J lost 4, with 9 bases in between. The CDR3 consists of 13 residues. The germline CDR1 and CDR2 sequences are SGHNT and YYREEE (reference sequence). In nucleotides, the CDR3 is TGTGCCAGCAGCTTTCCGGGGAGCTATGGCTACACCTTC. Translation gives CASSFPGSYGYTF.

This sequence joins TRBV5-1 and TRBJ2-6, with 7 positions matching TRBD1. Germline CDR1 reads SGHRS; CDR2 reads YFSETQ. This CDR3 comprises 16 residues. V shed 3 bases, J shed 2 bases, and the junction held 5 bases outside the gene matches. As DNA, the CDR3 is TGCGCCAGCAGCTGGACAACAGGGGCTGGGGCCAACGTCCTGACTTTC. It specifies CASSWTTGAGANVLTF.

This rearrangement joins TRBV5-6 to TRBJ2-3, with 10 bases that match TRBD2. The V gene end was trimmed by 3 bases and the J gene end by 4 bases; junction bases not matched to a gene: 5. The CDR3 extends over 15 amino acids. Germline V gives CDR1 SGHDT, CDR2 YYEEEE. The CDR3 here is CASSSASGSSDTQYF. As DNA, the CDR3 is TGTGCCAGCAGCTCGGCTAGCGGGAGTTCAGATACGCAGTATTTT.

This rearrangement joins TRBV11-3 to TRBJ2-3; 10 bases map to TRBD2. This CDR3 comprises 14 residues. The germline V gene encodes CDR1 SGHNT and CDR2 YENEEA. J gave up 4 bases and V 2 bases, and 0 bases lay outside the gene matches. The CDR3 DNA follows: TGTGCCAGCAGCTTACTAGCGGGAGCAGATACGCAGTATTTT. Encoded protein: CASSLLAGADTQYF.

The chain combines TRBV21-1 with TRBJ2-3; TRBD1 reflects the table's D call only, with no check against the DNA. TRBV21-1 has pseudogene status. CDR3 length: 16 residues. CDR3 protein: CASSKVIPQVADTQYF. DNA of the CDR3: TGTGCCAGCAGCAAAGTTATACCCCAGGTGGCAGATACGCAGTATTTT.

The rearrangement links TRBV1 to TRBJ1-3; the table's D gene call, TRBD1, was not cross checked with the DNA. TRBV1 is a pseudogene locus. This CDR3 contains 19 residues. The CDR3 nucleotides are TGCACCAGCAGCCACACCGGGACAGGGTGTTTCGACTCTGGAAACACCATATATTTT. It encodes CTSSHTGTGCFDSGNTIYF.

This chain uses TRBV7-2 with TRBJ2-5; 10 bases fit TRBD2. The CDR3 is 16 amino acids. CDR1 is SGHTA, CDR2 FQGNSA, per germline. Germline trimming cut 2 bases from V and 5 bases from J; bases unmatched to any gene: 8. The CDR3 loop is CASSLSLSGRGETQYF. Written as DNA, the CDR3 is TGTGCCAGCAGCTTAAGCTTAAGCGGGAGGGGTGAGACCCAGTACTTC.

The chain carries TRBV30 and TRBJ2-5; TRBD2 agrees at 7 bases. V gave up 4 bases and J gave up 7 bases; unmatched junction bases: 9. CDR3 length: 13 residues. The germline V gene encodes CDR1 GTSNPN and CDR2 SVGIG (reference sequence). CDR3 sequence (DNA): TGTGCCTGGAAAGAGCGGGGTCCAGGGACCCAGTACTTC. It encodes CAWKERGPGTQYF.

This clone was detected once. CDR3 in DNA: TGTGCCAGCTCACCACGGGGTACACTAGCCAAAAACATTCAGTACTTC. Translation gives CASSPRGTLAKNIQYF. This chain links TRBV18 with TRBJ2-4; D unclear. The CDR3 is made up of 16 amino acids. CDR1 is KGHSH and CDR2 is LQKENI in the germline V gene. The germline V and J ends were trimmed by 1 base and 0 bases, with 10 bases remaining between them.

The genes are TRBV12-5 and TRBJ1-4, with 8 nucleotides matching TRBD1. V lost 6 bases to trimming and J lost 7 bases; unmatched junction nucleotides: 16. This CDR3 contains 17 residues. CDR1 LGHNT and CDR2 FRNRAP come from the germline V gene. For the CDR3, the DNA is TGTGCTAGTGGCCCTCTTCCGCAGGGGGCTCTTAGTGAAAAACTGTTTTTT. It yields the protein CASGPLPQGALSEKLFF. Variable domain in full (rest from reference TRBV12-5 and TRBJ1-4): DARVTQTPRHKVTEMGQEVTMRCQPILGHNTVFWYRQTMMQGLELLAYFRNRAPLDDSGMPKDRFSAEMPDATLATLKIQPSEPRDSAVYFCASGPLPQGALSEKLFFGSGTQLSVL.

The chain carries TRBV5-1 and TRBJ2-7; 10 bases line up with TRBD2. CDR1 is SGHRS and CDR2 is YFSETQ in the germline V gene. V was clipped by 0 bases and J by 0 bases; unmatched bases: 3. This CDR3 is built from 16 residues. The CDR3 DNA follows: TGCGCCAGCAGCTTGGCTCCTAGCGGGAGCTCCTACGAGCAGTACTTC. It codes for CASSLAPSGSSYEQYF.